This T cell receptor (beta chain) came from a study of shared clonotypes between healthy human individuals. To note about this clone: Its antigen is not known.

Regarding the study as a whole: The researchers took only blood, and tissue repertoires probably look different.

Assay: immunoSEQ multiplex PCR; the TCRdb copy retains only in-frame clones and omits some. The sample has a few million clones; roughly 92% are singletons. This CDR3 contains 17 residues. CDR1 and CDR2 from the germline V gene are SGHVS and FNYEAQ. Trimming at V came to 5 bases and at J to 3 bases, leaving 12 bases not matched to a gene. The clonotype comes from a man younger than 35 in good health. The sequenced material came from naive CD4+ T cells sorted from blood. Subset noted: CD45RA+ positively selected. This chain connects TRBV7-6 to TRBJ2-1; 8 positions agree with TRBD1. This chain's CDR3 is CASSPEAGGFLYNEQFF. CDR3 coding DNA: TGTGCCAGCAGCCCAGAGGCAGGGGGCTTCCTCTACAATGAGCAGTTCTTC.